This T cell receptor beta chain was observed in a study of T cell responses to AZD1222 COVID-19 vaccine. Findings and limits, study-wide: Researchers took repertoire samples only after the peak T cell response had come. Females outnumbered males among donors, who were mostly white British; clonal diversity was possibly underestimated.

The table came from immunoSEQ multiplex PCR; TCRdb's copy has only in-frame clones and leaves some out. Among some 170,000 clones listed, about nine tenths were seen once. As for this clone: Its specificity is not known.

The receptor's source is an adult who received the MenACWY meningococcal vaccine as a control. Sequencing was performed on peripheral blood, taken 28 days after the second dose of the MenACWY control vaccine.

The CDR3 sequence: CASSLEVLSGNTIYF. CDR3 DNA sequence: TGTGCCAGCAGCTTGGAGGTTCTCTCTGGAAACACCATATATTTT. V is TRBV5-6 and J is TRBJ1-3, with D hard to call. The CDR3 extends over 15 amino acids. Germline V gives CDR1 SGHDT, CDR2 YYEEEE. Trimming cost V 0 bases and J 0 bases, with 7 bases left between them. Full variable domain (outside the CDR3, taken from reference TRBV5-6 and TRBJ1-3): DAGVTQSPTHLIKTRGQQVTLRCSPKSGHDTVSWYQQALGQGPQFIFQYYEEEERQRGNFPDRFSGHQFPNYSSELNVNALLLGDSALYLCASSLEVLSGNTIYFGEGSWLTVV.